This T cell receptor (beta chain) was sequenced during a study of T cells in pancreatic ductal adenocarcinoma. This table comes from immunoSEQ multiplex PCR, and its TCRdb copy is limited to in-frame clones, with some not included. This sample has roughly 100,000 clones, with nearly 95% found just once. The J segment lost 3 bases and the V segment lost 4 bases, leaving 6 bases of the junction unmatched. The germline gives CDR1 SGHKS, CDR2 YYEKEE (reference sequence). This CDR3 is 15 amino acids long. On this clone: Its antigen is undetermined.

General observations from the study: Blood had more productive templates and about 7.9-fold more unique clonotypes than tumor. Blood clonality (about 0.065) did not differ significantly from tumor (around 0.12).

Selected pancreatic ductal adenocarcinoma patients had undergone surgery without neoadjuvant therapy. The origin of this receptor is a human donor with pancreatic ductal adenocarcinoma. This chain connects TRBV5-5 to TRBJ2-7, with 11 bases matching TRBD2. The sequenced sample was PBMCs. The CDR3 region is CASSPLAGGLYEQYF. CDR3 in DNA: TGTGCCAGCAGCCCTCTAGCGGGAGGCCTCTACGAGCAGTACTTC.